This T cell receptor beta chain was captured in a study of blood T cells in healthy people across ages. Study information: In model experiments, template switching was able to capture about one barcoded beta molecule for every two T cells that were present.

Study-wide points: With naive T cell percentage, TCR beta diversity showed a strong correlation.

Trimming took 6 bases from V and 8 from J, leaving 14 bases between them. The CDR3 contains 12 residues. Looked up from germline, CDR1 is SQVTM and CDR2 is ANQGSEA. Through a sample-barcoded 5' primer and a J-beta primer mix, a second PCR was run for roughly 7 to 12 cycles. Using its own MiXCR run on the 5' RACE reads, TCRdb lists one record per CDR3 protein. The sample consists of over 1,500,000 distinct CDR3 sequences, 35% to 50% of them appearing once. This clonotype was picked up a small number of times. Antigen specificity is unknown. The origin of this receptor is a human donor in good health. The sequenced sample consisted of blood. V gene TRBV29-1 combines with J gene TRBJ2-1; possibly TRBD1 for D (6 bases). CDR3 coding DNA: TGCAGCGTGCGCCCCCCAGGGGATGAGCAGTTCTTC. Amino acids: CSVRPPGDEQFF.